The next 29 T cell receptor beta chains were all read from a single sample in a study of OX40 agonist ivuxolimab in advanced cancers. The library was built by means of the immunoSEQ multiplex PCR assay. Imported from immuneACCESS, the table was reduced by TCRdb to in-frame sequences with V and J called. These copies leave out some clones; in studies compared against another copy, an unresolved V gene accounts for under half, and the cause of the remainder is not known. This sample is represented by fewer than 90,000 clones; approximately 90% of them were singletons. The top ten clonotypes cover under 0.4% of the sample. Sequenced material: CD4+ or CD8+ T cells sorted from blood, taken in a trial of the OX40 agonist ivuxolimab. These receptors came from an adult with an advanced solid tumor such as melanoma, head and neck, liver or kidney cancer.

The chain combines TRBV5-4 with TRBJ2-1, with D uncertain. From germline, CDR1 is SGHNT and CDR2 YYREEE (reference sequence). The CDR3 has 15 residues. Between the trimmed V and J ends, which lost 1 base and 0 bases, there was a span of 8 bases. The CDR3 sequence is CASSLPGSSYNEQFF. The CDR3 bases are TGTGCCAGCAGCTTGCCGGGTAGCTCCTACAATGAGCAGTTCTTC.

The rearrangement uses TRBV15 and TRBJ2-7; maybe TRBD1 (6 bases). The CDR3 length is 18 residues. V was shortened by 0 bases and J by 2 bases, with 20 bases between the two germline ends. Per germline, CDR1 LNHNV and CDR2 YYDKDF (reference sequence). The CDR3 nucleotides are TGTGCCACCAGCAGAGATTGGGGGCACACCCAGACTACCTACGAGCAGTACTTC. Residues: CATSRDWGHTQTTYEQYF.

The V gene is TRBV4-1, the J gene TRBJ1-1; the match to TRBD1 covers 7 bases. Germline loops: CDR1 MGHRA, CDR2 YSYEKL. The CDR3 has 14 amino acids. V was clipped by 4 bases and J by 5 bases; unmatched bases: 7. CDR3 DNA: TGCGCCAGCAGCCGCGACAGGGCGCGGACTGAAGCTTTCTTT. Residues: CASSRDRARTEAFF.

The chain employs TRBV18 and TRBJ2-7; 11 nucleotides agree with TRBD1. Germline lookup yields CDR1 KGHSH and CDR2 LQKENI. V was pared by 3 bases and J by 3 bases, with 1 base of the junction left unmatched. The CDR3 spans 14 residues. The CDR3 DNA is TGTGCCAGCTCACCCGGGACAGGGGGCTACGAGCAGTACTTC. Amino acids: CASSPGTGGYEQYF.

The chain has TRBV4-3 and TRBJ2-2; D could derive from TRBD1 or TRBD2 (5 bases each). V lost 0 bases and J lost 4, with 12 bases in between. CDR1 is LGHNA, CDR2 YSLEER, per germline. This CDR3 spans 16 amino acids. For the CDR3, the DNA is TGCGCCAGCAGCCAAGATGGGGCAGGGAGCACCGGGGAGCTGTTTTTT. Translation gives CASSQDGAGSTGELFF.

The J gene is TRBJ1-5, the V gene TRBV6-5; a weak D match, TRBD1 (5 bases). Trimming left V 6 bases short and J 5 bases short, with 14 bases between. Germline CDR1 and CDR2: MNHEY and SVGAGI. The CDR3 totals 14 residues. CDR3 nucleotide sequence: TGTGCCAGCAGGCCACAGGAGGGGCATCAGCCCCAGCATTTT. It yields the protein CASRPQEGHQPQHF.

The chain joins TRBV6-1 to TRBJ2-1; 7 bases are a match to TRBD1. The ends lost 4 bases at V and 7 bases at J; junction bases unmatched: 13. Germline-derived CDR1 and CDR2 are MNHNS and SASEGT. The CDR3 contains 16 residues. CDR3 in amino acids: CASSVTGDPLRNEQFF. CDR3 bases: TGTGCCAGCAGTGTTACAGGGGATCCACTTAGAAATGAGCAGTTCTTC.

This rearrangement joins TRBV18 to TRBJ1-3; D not resolved. Trimming took 5 bases from V and 0 from J, leaving 11 bases between them. Germline values: CDR1 KGHSH, CDR2 LQKENI. This CDR3 is built from 15 residues. The CDR3 loop is CASSDLGYSGNTIYF. The CDR3 bases are TGTGCCAGCTCAGACCTGGGGTACTCTGGAAACACCATATATTTT.

This rearrangement joins TRBV19 to TRBJ1-2; D gene ambiguous. Deletions cut 5 bases from V and 0 bases from J, with 13 bases between. The CDR3 is 15 amino acids. Germline-derived CDR1 and CDR2 are LNHDA and SQIVND (reference sequence). CDR3 bases: TGTGCCAGTAGTCGATTAACAGAAGCTAACTATGGCTACACCTTC. It encodes CASSRLTEANYGYTF.

The chain uses TRBV19 and TRBJ2-7; D might be TRBD1 or TRBD2, each matching 5 bases. The V end lost 1 base, the J end lost 3 bases, and 13 bases lay between the germline ends. The CDR3 contains 15 residues. CDR1 and CDR2 from the germline V gene are LNHDA and SQIVND (reference sequence). The chain's CDR3 is CASSIGGGPFYEQYF. The CDR3 DNA sequence: TGTGCCAGTAGTATAGGTGGGGGACCGTTCTACGAGCAGTACTTC. The full variable domain, in which reference TRBV19 and TRBJ2-7 provide the parts outside the CDR3, is DGGITQSPKYLFRKEGQNVTLSCEQNLNHDAMYWYRQDPGQGLRLIYYSQIVNDFQKGDIAEGYSVSREKKESFPLTVTSAQKNPTAFYLCASSIGGGPFYEQYFGPGTRLTVT.

V is TRBV7-2 and J is TRBJ1-3, with D possibly matching TRBD1 (5 bases). Trimming pared 7 bases from V and 0 bases from J, leaving 10 bases between. CDR1 and CDR2 from the germline V gene are SGHTA and FQGNSA. The CDR3 length is 14 residues. The CDR3 DNA reads as TGTGCCAGCACCGGGACCGTCTCTGGAAACACCATATATTTT. Translation: CASTGTVSGNTIYF.

The rearrangement joins TRBV5-8 to TRBJ1-5, with unresolved D. There are 14 residues in the CDR3. The V end was cut by 0 bases, the J end by 9 bases, with 13 bases between. CDR1 and CDR2 (germline): SGHTS, YDEGEE. The CDR3 loop reads CASSLGQYGGPQHF. The CDR3 nucleotides read TGTGCCAGCAGCTTGGGTCAGTATGGAGGGCCCCAGCATTTT.

The V gene is TRBV7-9, the J gene TRBJ2-1; TRBD2 matches 8 bases. After removal of 5 bases from V and 0 bases from J, the junction contained 9 bases not matched to a gene. The CDR3 is 17 amino acids. Germline V CDR1 and CDR2: SEHNR, FQNEAQ (reference sequence). This CDR3 reads CASSATLAGLSYNEQFF. The CDR3 nucleotides are TGTGCCAGCAGCGCCACCTTAGCGGGACTCTCCTACAATGAGCAGTTCTTC.

V gene TRBV21-1 combines with J gene TRBJ1-4. TRBV21-1 is flagged as a pseudogene. This CDR3 has 14 residues. The CDR3 DNA is TGTGCCAGCAGCATGTCCACGGCTAATGAAAAACTGTTTTTT. It specifies CASSMSTANEKLFF.

The chain joins TRBV14 to TRBJ2-2; no definite D call. CDR1 and CDR2 (germline): SGHDN, FVKESK. Between the trimmed V and J ends, which lost 0 bases and 5 bases, there was a span of 10 bases. This CDR3 spans 15 amino acids. CDR3 sequence: CASSQERPGTGELFF. CDR3 sequence (DNA): TGTGCCAGCAGCCAAGAACGACCGGGTACCGGGGAGCTGTTTTTT.

This sequence joins TRBV21-1 and TRBJ2-7; the table's D call TRBD1 went unverified against the DNA. TRBV21-1 is assigned pseudogene status. CDR3 length: 14 residues. This CDR3 is CASSKDRARREQYF. The CDR3 bases are TGTGCCAGCAGCAAAGACAGGGCCCGAAGGGAGCAGTACTTC.

The chain carries TRBV11-3 and TRBJ2-5; no clear D gene. There are 13 residues in the CDR3. Germline lookup yields CDR1 SGHNT and CDR2 YENEEA. Trimming left V 1 base short and J 6 bases short, with 9 bases between. CDR3 sequence reads: CASSLAQDQTQYF. In DNA form, the CDR3 reads TGTGCCAGCAGCTTAGCGCAGGACCAGACCCAGTACTTC.

The rearrangement joins TRBV6-5 to TRBJ1-2; possible D gene TRBD1, 6 bases. The V gene's germline CDR1 is MNHEY and CDR2 SVGAGI. This CDR3 contains 13 residues. The V and J ends lost 6 bases and 8 bases respectively, with 16 bases between them. CDR3 nucleotides: TGTGCCAGCAGCCCCCGCGGAGGGGGGGGCTACACCTTC. This encodes CASSPRGGGGYTF.

V is TRBV5-1 and J is TRBJ2-2, with D perhaps TRBD2 (6 bases). The CDR3 loop spans 15 amino acids. V was cut by 4 bases and J by 2 bases, with 12 bases left in between. In germline, CDR1 is SGHRS, CDR2 YFSETQ. Here the CDR3 reads CASSITGANTGELFF. In DNA, the CDR3 is TGCGCCAGCAGCATAACGGGAGCTAACACCGGGGAGCTGTTTTTT.

V gene TRBV7-2 combines with J gene TRBJ2-1; maybe TRBD2 (6 bases). Germline V gene lookup returns CDR1 SGHTA and CDR2 FQGNSA. V was cut by 4 bases and J by 9 bases, with 16 bases left in between. There are 14 residues in the CDR3. The CDR3 loop is CASSSPPGRSEQFF. Here the CDR3 DNA reads TGTGCCAGCAGCTCACCCCCAGGGAGGTCTGAGCAGTTCTTC.

The rearrangement uses TRBV7-2 and TRBJ2-5; unclear D gene. V lost 0 bases, J lost 4 bases, and 6 bases lay in between. The CDR3 covers 13 residues. Germline assignment: CDR1 SGHTA and CDR2 FQGNSA. CDR3: CASSLAQAETQYF. The CDR3 DNA is TGTGCCAGCAGCTTAGCTCAGGCAGAGACCCAGTACTTC.

The V call is TRBV27, the J call TRBJ2-5, with 7 bases identical to TRBD1. V gave up 1 base and J gave up 1 base; unmatched junction bases: 3. Germline V gene data show CDR1 as MNHEY and CDR2 as SMNVEV (reference sequence). The CDR3 contains 15 residues. CDR3 amino acids: CASSLLRDSQETQYF. CDR3 nucleotide sequence: TGTGCCAGCAGTTTATTACGGGACAGCCAAGAGACCCAGTACTTC.

The chain joins TRBV7-3 to TRBJ1-2; D is perhaps TRBD1 (6 bases). Germline CDR1 is SGHTA and CDR2 is FQGTGA. The CDR3 contains 16 residues. The V end lost 2 bases, the J end lost 1 base, and 14 bases lay between the germline ends. The CDR3, as DNA: TGTGCCAGCAGCTTAGGGGGTCAACAGGGTAACTATGGCTACACCTTC. It encodes CASSLGGQQGNYGYTF.

This rearrangement joins TRBV2 to TRBJ2-7, with 11 bases aligning to TRBD2. V shed 4 bases, J shed 6 bases, and the junction held 17 bases outside the gene matches. This CDR3 spans 18 amino acids. From germline, CDR1 is SNHLY and CDR2 FYNNEI. The CDR3 bases are TGTGCCAGCAGTGGCTCGGGGCTAGCGGGAGGTGGCGGTGGCGAGCAGTACTTC. It encodes CASSGSGLAGGGGGEQYF.

The chain employs TRBV6-5 and TRBJ2-7, with 14 nucleotides matching TRBD2. Trimming removed 2 bases from V and 3 bases from J; junction bases left unmatched: 3. Germline CDR1 reads MNHEY; CDR2 reads SVGAGI. The CDR3 has 16 amino acids. The CDR3 here is CASSYTGTSGGYEQYF. DNA for the CDR3: TGTGCCAGCAGTTACACTGGGACTAGCGGGGGCTACGAGCAGTACTTC.

This clone showed up just once. The rearrangement uses TRBV5-1 and TRBJ1-2; the match to TRBD1 covers 9 bases. The germline CDR1 and CDR2 sequences are SGHRS and YFSETQ. V gave up 4 bases and J gave up 3 bases; unmatched junction bases: 10. The CDR3 spans 16 residues. The CDR3 region is CASSGTPGQGDYGYTF. The CDR3 nucleotides read TGCGCCAGCAGCGGTACACCGGGACAGGGTGACTATGGCTACACCTTC.

This sequence joins TRBV5-1 and TRBJ2-5; TRBD1 matches at 10 bases. CDR3 length: 15 residues. The V segment lost 4 bases and the J segment 6 bases; nucleotides outside the gene matches: 9. Looked up from germline, CDR1 is SGHRS and CDR2 is YFSETQ. CDR3 residues: CASSVDAGQGQTQYF. The CDR3 coding sequence is TGCGCCAGCAGCGTTGATGCGGGACAGGGGCAGACCCAGTACTTC.

V gene TRBV2 combines with J gene TRBJ1-2, with 7 nucleotides matching TRBD1. Germline loops: CDR1 SNHLY, CDR2 FYNNEI. The J segment lost 4 bases and the V segment lost 4 bases, leaving 9 bases of the junction unmatched. The CDR3 runs 15 residues. The CDR3: CASSGDSEPIYGYTF. In DNA form, the CDR3 reads TGTGCCAGCAGTGGGGACAGCGAACCGATCTATGGCTACACCTTC. Looking up the rest from reference TRBV2 and TRBJ1-2 gives the full variable domain: EPEVTQTPSHQVTQMGQEVILRCVPISNHLYFYWYRQILGQKVEFLVSFYNNEISEKSEIFDDQFSVERPDGSNFTLKIRSTKLEDSAMYFCASSGDSEPIYGYTFGSGTRLTVV.

The J gene is TRBJ2-3, the V gene TRBV10-3; D is perhaps TRBD1 or TRBD2 (5 bases each). The CDR3 is made up of 16 amino acids. The germline V gene has CDR1 ENHRY and CDR2 SYGVKD. The germline V and J ends were trimmed by 4 bases and 1 base, with 15 bases remaining between them. The CDR3 reads CAISARERVGTDTQYF. CDR3 nucleotides: TGTGCCATCAGTGCCAGGGAGAGGGTAGGCACAGATACGCAGTATTTT.